Listed here are 28 T cell receptor beta chains from one sample, sequenced in a study of blood T cell repertoires in COVID-19. Libraries were prepared by immunoSEQ multiplex PCR; TCRdb keeps only in-frame clonotypes and omits some of them. Of hundreds of thousands of clones in the sample, 80% to 90% were seen once. The sequenced sample was PBMCs or T cells enriched from blood (not recorded which). These receptors all come from a man aged 25 to 40 who had recovered from COVID-19.

V is TRBV19 and J is TRBJ2-5, with 7 bases fitting TRBD2. V was clipped by 2 bases and J by 3 bases; unmatched bases: 6. Germline assignment: CDR1 LNHDA and CDR2 SQIVND (reference sequence). The CDR3 extends over 15 amino acids. DNA of the CDR3: TGTGCCAGTAGTATATTAGCGGGTTCAGAAGAGACCCAGTACTTC. Protein sequence: CASSILAGSEETQYF.

The chain is built from TRBV2 and TRBJ2-1; no reliable D call. The V gene lost 6 bases and the J gene lost 6 bases, with 12 bases spanning the gap. Per the germline V gene, CDR1 is SNHLY and CDR2 is FYNNEI. This CDR3 is 13 amino acids long. CDR3 nucleotide sequence: TGTGCCAGCAGCAGGCAGGAACTCAATGAGCAGTTCTTC. It yields the protein CASSRQELNEQFF.

The chain employs TRBV27 and TRBJ1-4; 10 bases map to TRBD1. CDR3 length equals 17 residues. Germline CDR1 MNHEY, CDR2 SMNVEV (reference sequence). V gave up 5 bases and J gave up 3 bases; unmatched junction bases: 9. CDR3 in DNA: TGTGCCAGCAGTCCCCGGACAGGGGGTTCGGCTAATGAAAAACTGTTTTTT. Amino acids: CASSPRTGGSANEKLFF.

The V call is TRBV2, the J call TRBJ1-1; D not certain. Germline values: CDR1 SNHLY, CDR2 FYNNEI. There are 14 residues in the CDR3. With 8 bases removed from V and 1 base from J, the gap between germline ends came to 14 bases. CDR3 nucleotide sequence: TGTGCCAGCGGGAGGAGGGAAAGGAACACTGAAGCTTTCTTT. Translation: CASGRRERNTEAFF.

The rearrangement links TRBV7-9 to TRBJ2-5; the match to TRBD2 covers 8 bases. The J segment lost 5 bases and the V segment lost 2 bases, leaving 4 bases of the junction unmatched. Germline V gene data show CDR1 as SEHNR and CDR2 as FQNEAQ (reference sequence). The CDR3 is 14 amino acids. The CDR3 is CASSLTGGLETQYF. For the CDR3, the DNA is TGTGCCAGCAGCTTAACGGGGGGGCTGGAGACCCAGTACTTC.

The chain recombines TRBV18 with TRBJ1-6; the D gene is possibly TRBD1 (5 bases). The CDR3 consists of 17 residues. Trimming took off 2 bases at V and 5 bases at J, with 16 bases between the two ends. Germline V CDR1 and CDR2: KGHSH, LQKENI. CDR3 DNA: TGTGCCAGCTCACCAACAAGCCCGGGACTTAATAATTCACCCCTCCACTTT. Its translation: CASSPTSPGLNNSPLHF.

The chain links TRBV10-3 to TRBJ1-2, with D hard to call. This CDR3 comprises 14 residues. From germline, CDR1 is ENHRY and CDR2 SYGVKD. V lost 2 bases, J lost 3 bases, and 10 bases lay in between. The CDR3 here is CAISEDTRYYGYTF. DNA of the CDR3: TGTGCCATCAGTGAGGACACACGATACTATGGCTACACCTTC.

The CDR3 region has the DNA TGTGCCAGCAGGGGGGCCAACACCATATATTTT. Amino acids: CASRGANTIYF. This sequence joins TRBV9 and TRBJ1-3; D perhaps matches TRBD1 (6 bases). V was shortened by 5 bases and J by 7 bases, with 7 bases between the two germline ends. The length of the CDR3 is 11 residues. The germline CDR1 and CDR2 sequences are SGDLS and YYNGEE.

The chain uses TRBV6-2 or TRBV6-3 and TRBJ1-2; 10 positions match TRBD1. The CDR3 extends over 13 amino acids. Losses at the gene ends were 5 bases for V and 6 bases for J; bases not matched to a gene: 3. Germline V lookup: CDR1 MNHEY, CDR2 SVGEGT. The CDR3 loop is CASSLTGGHGYTF. In DNA, the CDR3 is TGTGCCAGCAGTCTGACAGGGGGCCATGGCTACACCTTC.

The chain couples TRBV2 to TRBJ2-3; D unclear. Germline CDR1 reads SNHLY; CDR2 reads FYNNEI. This CDR3 has 12 residues. V was cut by 5 bases and J by 4 bases, with 7 bases left in between. This CDR3 is CASSPQSDTQYF. Written as DNA, the CDR3 is TGTGCCAGCAGTCCTCAGTCAGATACGCAGTATTTT. The entire variable domain, with the rest obtained from reference TRBV2 and TRBJ2-3, is as follows: EPEVTQTPSHQVTQMGQEVILRCVPISNHLYFYWYRQILGQKVEFLVSFYNNEISEKSEIFDDQFSVERPDGSNFTLKIRSTKLEDSAMYFCASSPQSDTQYFGPGTRLTVL.

A remark on this clone: A single base separates this from a much larger clone, so it may be a read error. The CDR3 region is CASSPGDRGYGYTF. In nucleotides, the CDR3 is TGCGCCAGCAGCCCGGGCGACAGGGGCTATGGCTACACCTTC. The V and J genes are TRBV5-1 and TRBJ1-2; 8 bases fit TRBD1. CDR1 and CDR2 (germline): SGHRS, YFSETQ. The length of the CDR3 is 14 residues. V shed 4 bases and J 4 bases; nucleotides not matched to a gene: 6.

Here the CDR3 DNA reads TGTGCCAGCTCACCCGGCAGGGTCTCAACTAATGAAAAACTGTTTTTT. Translating it yields CASSPGRVSTNEKLFF. V is TRBV18 and J is TRBJ1-4; a weak D match, TRBD1 (5 bases). This CDR3 region has 16 residues. V was clipped by 3 bases and J by 0 bases, with 11 bases between them. The germline CDR1 and CDR2 sequences are KGHSH and LQKENI.

The chain employs TRBV30 and TRBJ2-2; 10 nucleotides agree with TRBD1. The CDR3 runs to 14 residues. The ends lost 7 bases at V and 5 bases at J; junction bases unmatched: 7. Per germline, CDR1 GTSNPN and CDR2 SVGIG (reference sequence). Here the CDR3 reads CASRWTGGTGELFF. In nucleotides, the CDR3 is TGTGCCTCCCGGTGGACAGGGGGGACCGGGGAGCTGTTTTTT.

The genes are TRBV7-2 and TRBJ1-2; TRBD1 aligns across 7 bases. V shed 3 bases and J 4 bases; nucleotides not matched to a gene: 5. CDR1 SGHTA and CDR2 FQGNSA come from the germline V gene. The CDR3 has 14 residues. The CDR3 region has the DNA TGTGCCAGCAGCTTGGGACAGACCTTCTATGGCTACACCTTC. Translating it yields CASSLGQTFYGYTF.

Only one count was recorded for this clone. V usage is TRBV5-4 and J usage is TRBJ1-2; 9 nucleotides match TRBD1. Germline V gene data show CDR1 as SGHNT and CDR2 as YYREEE (reference sequence). The V segment lost 2 bases and the J segment 8 bases; nucleotides outside the gene matches: 7. CDR3 length equals 14 residues. CDR3 DNA sequence: TGTGCCAGCAGCTTACCGGGACAGGGTTGGGGCTACACCTTC. It codes for CASSLPGQGWGYTF.

The CDR3 DNA reads TGCAGCGTCGGACAGGACTATGGCTACACCTTC. It codes for CSVGQDYGYTF. This sequence joins TRBV29-1 and TRBJ1-2, with 7 bases lining up with TRBD1. Trimming cost V 6 bases and J 3 bases; bases outside gene matches: 1. CDR1 is SQVTM, CDR2 ANQGSEA, per germline. There are 11 residues in the CDR3.

This chain links TRBV11-3 with TRBJ2-3; a weak D match, TRBD1 (5 bases). Trimming stripped 3 bases from V and 3 bases from J, with 7 bases between. In germline, CDR1 is SGHNT, CDR2 YENEEA. This CDR3 has 13 residues. The CDR3 DNA sequence: TGTGCCAGCAGCTTGGCAGGGACAGATACGCAGTATTTT. This gives the protein CASSLAGTDTQYF. Drawing the rest from reference TRBV11-3 and TRBJ2-3, the complete variable domain is EAGVVQSPRYKIIEKKQPVAFWCNPISGHNTLYWYLQNLGQGPELLIRYENEEAVDDSQLPKDRFSAERLKGVDSTLKIQPAELGDSAVYLCASSLAGTDTQYFGPGTRLTVL.

The chain couples TRBV2 to TRBJ2-5, with 7 bases fitting TRBD1. The V and J ends lost 2 bases and 5 bases, in that order; junction bases with no gene match: 5. The CDR3 runs 14 residues. The germline gives CDR1 SNHLY, CDR2 FYNNEI. CDR3 coding DNA: TGTGCCAGCAGTGAAAAGGGGGCATGGGAGACCCAGTACTTC. Protein sequence: CASSEKGAWETQYF.

As DNA, the CDR3 is TGTGCCAGCAGCTTTGCTCAGGCAAGCTCTGGAAACACCATATATTTT. This translates into CASSFAQASSGNTIYF. The gene calls are TRBV13 and TRBJ1-3, with unresolved D. V lost 3 bases, J lost 0 bases, and 12 bases lay in between. The CDR3 is made up of 16 amino acids. Germline CDR1 and CDR2: PRHDT and FYEKMQ (reference sequence). Looking up the rest from reference TRBV13 and TRBJ1-3 gives the full variable domain: AAGVIQSPRHLIKEKRETATLKCYPIPRHDTVYWYQQGPGQDPQFLISFYEKMQSDKGSIPDRFSAQQFSDYHSELNMSSLELGDSALYFCASSFAQASSGNTIYFGEGSWLTVV.

The chain couples TRBV28 to TRBJ1-1, with a tentative D call TRBD1 (6 bases). The germline V and J ends were trimmed by 5 bases and 1 base, with 14 bases remaining between them. This CDR3 comprises 15 residues. The germline V gene encodes CDR1 MDHEN and CDR2 SYDVKM. The CDR3 spells CASSALGGANTEAFF. In DNA form, the CDR3 reads TGTGCCAGCAGTGCTCTGGGGGGGGCGAACACTGAAGCTTTCTTT. Combining the CDR3 with reference TRBV28 and TRBJ1-1 gives the whole variable domain DVKVTQSSRYLVKRTGEKVFLECVQDMDHENMFWYRQDPGLGLRLIYFSYDVKMKEKGDIPEGYSVSREKKERFSLILESASTNQTSMYLCASSALGGANTEAFFGQGTRLTVV.

The chain combines TRBV5-1 with TRBJ1-1, with 7 positions matching TRBD1. With 0 bases clipped from V and 11 bases from J, the junction kept 13 bases outside the gene matches. This CDR3 has 15 residues. Germline assignment: CDR1 SGHRS and CDR2 YFSETQ. The CDR3 loop reads CASSLASPTGLGAFF. The CDR3 DNA is TGCGCCAGCAGCTTGGCCTCCCCGACAGGGTTGGGGGCTTTCTTT.

The chain is built from TRBV3-1 (or the pseudogene TRBV3-2) and TRBJ2-1; 11 bases agree with TRBD2. Germline lookup yields CDR1 LGHDT and CDR2 YNNKEL (reference sequence). Trimming cost V 3 bases and J 5 bases; bases outside gene matches: 3. This CDR3 has 15 residues. CDR3 DNA sequence: TGTGCCAGCAGCCACGGGGGACTAGCGGACAATGAGCAGTTCTTC. Its translation: CASSHGGLADNEQFF.

The chain uses TRBV2 and TRBJ1-2; 7 positions agree with TRBD1. The V segment lost 4 bases and the J segment 4 bases; nucleotides outside the gene matches: 6. Per germline, CDR1 SNHLY and CDR2 FYNNEI. The CDR3 runs 14 residues. CDR3 DNA: TGTGCCAGCAGTGGGAAGGGGACAGCCTATGGCTACACCTTC. Its protein product is CASSGKGTAYGYTF.

This clone was seen at least ten times. The rearrangement links TRBV7-9 to TRBJ2-1, with 13 bases lining up with TRBD2. CDR1 is SEHNR and CDR2 is FQNEAQ in the germline V gene (reference sequence). The trim removed 4 bases at V and 8 bases at J, leaving 5 bases unmatched. CDR3 length: 15 amino acids. The chain's CDR3 is CASSSTSGGLDEQFF. In DNA form, the CDR3 reads TGTGCCAGCAGCTCGACTAGCGGGGGGCTGGATGAGCAGTTCTTC. Full variable domain (missing parts from reference TRBV7-9 and TRBJ2-1): DTGVSQNPRHKITKRGQNVTFRCDPISEHNRLYWYRQTLGQGPEFLTYFQNEAQLEKSRLLSDRFSAERPKGSFSTLEIQRTEQGDSAMYLCASSSTSGGLDEQFFGPGTRLTVL.

The chain recombines TRBV4-2 with TRBJ2-4; 9 bases line up with TRBD2. CDR3 size: 18 residues. Looked up from germline, CDR1 is LGHNA and CDR2 is YNFKEQ. J was trimmed by 6 bases and V by 3 bases; bases with no gene match: 15. This CDR3 reads CASSQRGTASGETNIQYF. The CDR3, as DNA: TGTGCCAGCAGCCAGCGGGGGACGGCTAGCGGGGAGACAAACATTCAGTACTTC.

The chain carries TRBV19 and TRBJ1-2; D is perhaps TRBD1 (6 bases). CDR1 and CDR2 (germline): LNHDA, SQIVND (reference sequence). V lost 1 base and J 5 bases, leaving 14 bases between the germline ends. The CDR3 extends over 15 amino acids. CDR3 DNA sequence: TGTGCCAGTAGTATAGCCCGCGGGGGCGGGTATGGCTACACCTTC. Its translation: CASSIARGGGYGYTF.

The V and J genes are TRBV11-2 and TRBJ2-5; D is ambiguous. CDR3 length: 17 amino acids. V was cut by 3 bases and J by 1 base, with 18 bases left in between. Germline V CDR1 and CDR2: SGHAT, FQNNGV. In nucleotides, the CDR3 is TGTGCCAGCAGCTTTATTGGCTCGCTAGTTGGCCAAGAGACCCAGTACTTC. Encoded protein: CASSFIGSLVGQETQYF.

V usage is TRBV7-9 and J usage is TRBJ1-2; D gene unclear. The CDR3 contains 13 residues. Germline loops: CDR1 SEHNR, CDR2 FQNEAQ (reference sequence). V dropped 5 bases and J dropped 4 bases, with 11 bases sitting between them. For the CDR3, the DNA is TGTGCCAGCAGCGCCGCGGGTGGCTATGGCTACACCTTC. It yields the protein CASSAAGGYGYTF.